The 9 T cell receptor beta chains listed next were all sequenced from one sample in a study of blood T cell repertoires in COVID-19 (TCRdb year 2020). Libraries were prepared through the immunoSEQ multiplex PCR assay. In TCRdb, the immuneACCESS table is reduced to in-frame sequences with V and J assigned. These tables do not hold every clone; where another copy was compared, an unresolved V gene accounts for under half, and the others remain unexplained. Counted in this sample were about 170,000 clones; roughly four fifths of them appeared once. The leading ten clones occupy about 1.9% of the sample. Sequencing input: peripheral blood. All receptors derive from a woman of 80 years or more with acute or convalescent COVID-19.

The CDR3 DNA is TGTGCCACCAGTGATCCCGGGACAGCCCTCCCGAGGGGCTACACCTTC. Protein product: CATSDPGTALPRGYTF. The genes are TRBV24-1 and TRBJ1-2, with 7 bases matching TRBD1. This CDR3 has 16 amino acids. J lost 8 bases, V lost 3 bases, and 14 bases had no gene match. Looked up from germline, CDR1 is KGHDR and CDR2 is SFDVKD.

V gene TRBV19 combines with J gene TRBJ2-6; D call uncertain. Germline V lookup: CDR1 LNHDA, CDR2 SQIVND (reference sequence). V shed 4 bases and J shed 0 bases, with 7 bases lying between them. CDR3 length: 15 amino acids. The CDR3 loop reads CASSKQISGANVLTF. CDR3 DNA sequence: TGTGCCAGTAGTAAGCAAATCTCTGGGGCCAACGTCCTGACTTTC.

The CDR3 DNA reads TGTGCCAGCAGCCTCCAGGGGTCAGCTACAACCTACGAGCAGTACTTC. Its protein is CASSLQGSATTYEQYF. The chain couples TRBV7-6 to TRBJ2-7; tentatively, D is TRBD1 (6 bases). The CDR3 consists of 16 residues. V lost 5 bases, J lost 2 bases, and 19 bases lay in between. Germline CDR1 reads SGHVS; CDR2 reads FNYEAQ.

This chain uses TRBV18 with TRBJ2-5; tentative D call: TRBD1 (5 bases). This CDR3 region has 14 residues. The V end lost 1 base, the J end lost 5 bases, and 11 bases lay between the germline ends. The germline V gene encodes CDR1 KGHSH and CDR2 LQKENI. The CDR3 region has the DNA TGTGCCAGCTCACCACAGGGGAATGGGGAGACCCAGTACTTC. Protein product: CASSPQGNGETQYF.

This clone was detected once. The genes are TRBV12-3 or TRBV12-4 and TRBJ2-3, with no clear D. The CDR3 length is 13 residues. V shed 3 bases and J shed 1 base, with 5 bases lying between them. In nucleotides, the CDR3 is TGTGCCAGCAGTTTCAGTGGCACAGATACGCAGTATTTT. Amino acid sequence: CASSFSGTDTQYF.

V is TRBV28 and J is TRBJ2-4; tentatively, D is TRBD2 (5 bases). CDR3 length equals 16 residues. In germline, CDR1 is MDHEN, CDR2 SYDVKM. The ends were cut back, 10 bases at V and 1 base at J, with 20 bases in the middle. The CDR3 protein is CATAWVVGGAKNIQYF. Here the CDR3 DNA reads TGTGCCACCGCCTGGGTGGTGGGCGGGGCCAAAAACATTCAGTACTTC.

V is TRBV30 and J is TRBJ2-7; possibly TRBD1 for D (7 bases). V lost 6 bases and J 2 bases, leaving 20 bases between the germline ends. The germline gives CDR1 GTSNPN, CDR2 SVGIG (reference sequence). CDR3 length equals 15 residues. CDR3 residues: CACKGGDRKAYEQYF. The CDR3 DNA reads TGTGCCTGCAAAGGCGGGGACAGAAAAGCCTACGAGCAGTACTTC. Filled out from reference TRBV30 and TRBJ2-7, the complete variable domain reads SQTIHQWPATLVQPVGSPLSLECTVEGTSNPNLYWYRQAAGRGLQLLFYSVGIGQISSEVPQNLSASRPQDRQFILSSKKLLLSDSGFYLCACKGGDRKAYEQYFGPGTRLTVT.

The chain has TRBV28 and TRBJ2-2; the match to TRBD1 covers 8 bases. V lost 3 bases to trimming and J lost 0 bases; unmatched junction nucleotides: 6. CDR3 size: 17 residues. Germline V gene data show CDR1 as MDHEN and CDR2 as SYDVKM. The CDR3 spells CASSFGGQVTNTGELFF. CDR3 nucleotide sequence: TGTGCCAGCAGTTTCGGGGGACAGGTCACGAACACCGGGGAGCTGTTTTTT. Full variable domain (rest looked up from reference TRBV28 and TRBJ2-2): DVKVTQSSRYLVKRTGEKVFLECVQDMDHENMFWYRQDPGLGLRLIYFSYDVKMKEKGDIPEGYSVSREKKERFSLILESASTNQTSMYLCASSFGGQVTNTGELFFGEGSRLTVL.

This chain uses TRBV24-1 with TRBJ2-2, with 8 bases matching TRBD1. CDR3 size: 16 residues. The V segment lost 3 bases and the J segment 2 bases; nucleotides outside the gene matches: 4. Germline V gene lookup returns CDR1 KGHDR and CDR2 SFDVKD. CDR3 nucleotides: TGTGCCACCAGTGATACACAGGGGGGTAACACCGGGGAGCTGTTTTTT. Its translation is CATSDTQGGNTGELFF.